These 29 T cell receptor beta chains were sequenced from one sample in a study of OX40 agonist ivuxolimab in advanced cancers. Assay: immunoSEQ multiplex PCR; the TCRdb copy retains only in-frame clones and omits some. This table has around 68,000 clones, approximately 81% appearing once. Source: CD4+ or CD8+ T cells sorted from blood, taken in a trial of the OX40 agonist ivuxolimab. These receptors all stem from an adult with an advanced solid tumor such as melanoma, head and neck, liver or kidney cancer.

V and J are TRBV11-2 and TRBJ1-4, with a possible D match to TRBD1 (6 bases). CDR1 SGHAT and CDR2 FQNNGV come from the germline V gene. This CDR3 spans 16 amino acids. V was clipped by 3 bases and J by 1 base, with 12 bases between them. The CDR3 sequence is CASSFSGDITNEKLFF. The CDR3 DNA sequence: TGTGCCAGCAGCTTTAGCGGGGACATAACTAATGAAAAACTGTTTTTT.

The V gene is TRBV2, the J gene TRBJ1-1; 7 positions match TRBD1. V shed 3 bases, J shed 4 bases, and the junction held 11 bases outside the gene matches. CDR1 is SNHLY and CDR2 is FYNNEI in the germline V gene. CDR3 length: 16 amino acids. CDR3 loop: CASSDPQTGRATEAFF. The DNA of the CDR3 is TGTGCCAGCAGTGATCCCCAGACAGGGAGGGCCACTGAAGCTTTCTTT. The full variable domain, completed using reference TRBV2 and TRBJ1-1, is EPEVTQTPSHQVTQMGQEVILRCVPISNHLYFYWYRQILGQKVEFLVSFYNNEISEKSEIFDDQFSVERPDGSNFTLKIRSTKLEDSAMYFCASSDPQTGRATEAFFGQGTRLTVV.

This clone was recorded once. J is TRBJ1-1 and V is TRBV6-1, with a weak D call TRBD1 (6 bases). Germline V lookup: CDR1 MNHNS, CDR2 SASEGT. The CDR3 runs to 13 residues. Trimming stripped 5 bases from V and 10 bases from J, with 17 bases between. The CDR3: CASSIQGQYGAFF. The CDR3 region has the DNA TGTGCCAGCAGTATACAGGGACAATACGGAGCTTTCTTT.

This clone was observed once. J is TRBJ1-5 and V is TRBV6-5; tentative D call: TRBD1 (6 bases). V was trimmed by 7 bases and J by 2 bases, leaving 15 bases between them. There are 15 residues in the CDR3. The germline gives CDR1 MNHEY, CDR2 SVGAGI. The CDR3 nucleotides read TGTGCCAGCACCAAACAGGGCATGGGCAATCAGCCCCAGCATTTT. Its protein product is CASTKQGMGNQPQHF.

The table lists this clone with a few counts. The V call is TRBV19, the J call TRBJ1-5; TRBD1 agrees at 7 bases. The germline V gene encodes CDR1 LNHDA and CDR2 SQIVND (reference sequence). The CDR3 is made up of 13 amino acids. V dropped 7 bases and J dropped 10; count of bases not matched to a gene: 10. CDR3 bases: TGTGCCAGTAACGACCTTACAGGGGAACCCCAGCATTTT. Protein: CASNDLTGEPQHF.

J is TRBJ1-1 and V is TRBV15; D remains unclear. Germline CDR1 reads LNHNV; CDR2 reads YYDKDF (reference sequence). V lost 0 bases to trimming and J lost 4 bases, with 9 bases between them. CDR3 size: 14 residues. For the CDR3, the DNA is TGTGCCACCAGCAGAGATCTTAGGGTCACTGAAGCTTTCTTT. It encodes CATSRDLRVTEAFF.

V and J are TRBV4-1 and TRBJ2-1, with a weak D call TRBD1 (6 bases). CDR1 MGHRA and CDR2 YSYEKL come from the germline V gene. Trimming took off 6 bases at V and 9 bases at J, with 15 bases between the two ends. The CDR3 length is 13 residues. The CDR3 sequence: CASRFTGTSEQFF. As DNA, the CDR3 is TGCGCCAGCAGGTTTACAGGGACGAGTGAGCAGTTCTTC.

This clone has only a few counts. This sample also contains other DNA sequences that code for the same CDR3. The CDR3 coding sequence is TGTGCCAGTAGTATCGCAACCGGGACTAGCGACCAGTTCTTC. Translating it yields CASSIATGTSDQFF. The rearrangement joins TRBV19 to TRBJ2-1; TRBD2 aligns across 10 bases. The germline gives CDR1 LNHDA, CDR2 SQIVND (reference sequence). The CDR3 extends over 14 amino acids. Losses at the gene ends were 3 bases for V and 13 bases for J; bases not matched to a gene: 9.

This clone was picked up one time. This chain's CDR3 is CSVERGPEAFF. The CDR3 DNA reads TGCAGCGTTGAGCGGGGGCCCGAAGCTTTCTTT. The genes are TRBV29-1 and TRBJ1-1, with D maybe TRBD1 (6 bases). From germline, CDR1 is SQVTM and CDR2 ANQGSEA. The germline V and J ends were trimmed by 3 bases and 8 bases, with 10 bases remaining between them. The CDR3 sequence is 11 residues long.

This clone was seen just once. This rearrangement joins TRBV7-9 to TRBJ2-1; no clear D. Germline CDR1 and CDR2: SEHNR and FQNEAQ (reference sequence). CDR3 length equals 15 residues. Between the trimmed V and J ends, which lost 6 bases and 3 bases, there was a span of 15 bases. DNA for the CDR3: TGTGCCAGCAGGCTCTGGGTCGACAACTACAATGAGCAGTTCTTC. This sequence encodes CASRLWVDNYNEQFF. Full variable domain (outside the CDR3, taken from reference TRBV7-9 and TRBJ2-1): DTGVSQNPRHKITKRGQNVTFRCDPISEHNRLYWYRQTLGQGPEFLTYFQNEAQLEKSRLLSDRFSAERPKGSFSTLEIQRTEQGDSAMYLCASRLWVDNYNEQFFGPGTRLTVL.

The chain is built from TRBV19 and TRBJ2-2, with D maybe TRBD1 (6 bases). The V gene lost 2 bases and the J gene lost 4 bases, with 14 bases spanning the gap. The CDR3 covers 16 residues. The germline CDR1 and CDR2 sequences are LNHDA and SQIVND (reference sequence). CDR3 bases: TGTGCCAGTAGTATACGAACAGGGACGGGCACCGGGGAGCTGTTTTTT. Translation gives CASSIRTGTGTGELFF. The full variable domain, rest sourced from reference TRBV19 and TRBJ2-2, is DGGITQSPKYLFRKEGQNVTLSCEQNLNHDAMYWYRQDPGQGLRLIYYSQIVNDFQKGDIAEGYSVSREKKESFPLTVTSAQKNPTAFYLCASSIRTGTGTGELFFGEGSRLTVL.

The chain carries TRBV11-2 and TRBJ2-3; 12 bases map to TRBD2. Trimming took 5 bases from V and 1 from J; bases not matched to a gene: 7. CDR3 length: 17 amino acids. Germline CDR1 and CDR2: SGHAT and FQNNGV. The CDR3 reads CASSMGLAGWGTDTQYF. As DNA, the CDR3 is TGTGCCAGCAGCATGGGACTAGCGGGTTGGGGCACAGATACGCAGTATTTT.

The V gene is TRBV14, the J gene TRBJ2-7; D uncertain. CDR1 is SGHDN and CDR2 is FVKESK in the germline V gene. V dropped 1 base and J dropped 6 bases, with 22 bases sitting between them. The CDR3 runs to 17 residues. The CDR3 region has the DNA TGTGCCAGCAGCCAAGGATCGGTACGACTTAGTAATTCCGAGCAGTACTTC. Translating it yields CASSQGSVRLSNSEQYF.

The gene calls are TRBV7-9 and TRBJ2-5, with D possibly TRBD1 on 6 matching bases. This CDR3 is 13 amino acids long. The V gene lost 5 bases and the J gene lost 3 bases, with 10 bases spanning the gap. Germline V lookup: CDR1 SEHNR, CDR2 FQNEAQ (reference sequence). The CDR3 loop is CASSPRDKETQYF. CDR3 coding DNA: TGTGCCAGCAGCCCCCGGGACAAAGAGACCCAGTACTTC. The full variable domain, rest sourced from reference TRBV7-9 and TRBJ2-5, is DTGVSQNPRHKITKRGQNVTFRCDPISEHNRLYWYRQTLGQGPEFLTYFQNEAQLEKSRLLSDRFSAERPKGSFSTLEIQRTEQGDSAMYLCASSPRDKETQYFGPGTRLLVL.

This sequence joins TRBV5-4 and TRBJ2-1; 13 positions match TRBD2. The CDR3 spans 15 residues. From germline, CDR1 is SGHNT and CDR2 YYREEE (reference sequence). The J segment lost 9 bases and the V segment lost 4 bases, leaving 7 bases of the junction unmatched. CDR3 nucleotide sequence: TGTGCCAGCAGCCCCGGACTAGCGGGAGTTGGTGAGCAGTTCTTC. Protein: CASSPGLAGVGEQFF.

The chain uses TRBV9 and TRBJ2-5; 9 bases agree with TRBD1. V shed 2 bases and J 7 bases; nucleotides not matched to a gene: 9. The CDR3 is made up of 15 amino acids. In germline, CDR1 is SGDLS, CDR2 YYNGEE. The CDR3 spells CASSVGQGPLGTQYF. As DNA, the CDR3 is TGTGCCAGCAGCGTCGGACAGGGGCCTCTGGGGACCCAGTACTTC.

The chain joins TRBV2 to TRBJ2-3, with 7 bases identical to TRBD1. Germline V gives CDR1 SNHLY, CDR2 FYNNEI. This CDR3 region has 14 residues. Trimming cost V 6 bases and J 4 bases; bases outside gene matches: 7. This CDR3 reads CASRETGVPDTQYF. The CDR3 DNA is TGTGCCAGCAGAGAAACAGGGGTCCCAGATACGCAGTATTTT.

CDR3 residues: CASSLTENEQFF. CDR3 nucleotide sequence: TGTGCCAGCAGTTTGACAGAAAATGAGCAGTTCTTC. The rearrangement uses TRBV28 and TRBJ2-1, with D possibly being TRBD1 (5 bases). There are 12 residues in the CDR3. Trimming left V 3 bases short and J 7 bases short, with 7 bases between. Germline CDR1 reads MDHEN; CDR2 reads SYDVKM.

J is TRBJ1-4 and V is TRBV7-2; possibly TRBD1 for D (5 bases). CDR1 and CDR2 from the germline V gene are SGHTA and FQGNSA. This CDR3 region has 14 residues. Trimming left V 5 bases short and J 6 bases short, with 13 bases between. CDR3 DNA sequence: TGTGCCAGCAGCCCGCGGGGGGGGGATGAAAAACTGTTTTTT. Encoded protein: CASSPRGGDEKLFF. Combining the CDR3 with reference TRBV7-2 and TRBJ1-4 gives the whole variable domain GAGVSQSPSNKVTEKGKDVELRCDPISGHTALYWYRQSLGQGLEFLIYFQGNSAPDKSGLPSDRFSAERTGGSVSTLTIQRTQQEDSAVYLCASSPRGGDEKLFFGSGTQLSVL.

This chain joins TRBV5-5 and TRBJ2-7; the match to TRBD1 covers 12 bases. This CDR3 region has 15 residues. V was clipped by 6 bases and J by 3 bases; unmatched bases: 7. Germline V gene data show CDR1 as SGHKS and CDR2 as YYEKEE (reference sequence). This CDR3 reads CASTSGQGAFYEQYF. The CDR3, as DNA: TGTGCCAGCACCTCGGGACAGGGGGCCTTCTACGAGCAGTACTTC.

J is TRBJ1-6 and V is TRBV25-1; D is perhaps TRBD1 (6 bases). Per germline, CDR1 MGHDK and CDR2 SYGVNS. The V end was cut by 6 bases, the J end by 5 bases, with 11 bases between. The length of the CDR3 is 14 residues. The CDR3 region is CASSPNRDNSPLHF. CDR3 DNA: TGTGCCAGCAGCCCTAACAGGGATAATTCACCCCTCCACTTT.

CDR3 in amino acids: CASSPRAYSGANVLTF. CDR3 in DNA: TGTGCCAGCAGCCCGCGAGCCTACTCTGGGGCCAACGTCCTGACTTTC. The J gene is TRBJ2-6, the V gene TRBV28; D not certain. The CDR3 loop spans 16 amino acids. Between the trimmed V and J ends, which lost 6 bases and 0 bases, there was a span of 12 bases. Looked up from germline, CDR1 is MDHEN and CDR2 is SYDVKM.

The chain combines TRBV19 with TRBJ2-1; D remains ambiguous. CDR1 LNHDA and CDR2 SQIVND come from the germline V gene (reference sequence). CDR3 length equals 13 residues. V dropped 1 base and J dropped 8 bases, with 9 bases sitting between them. Written as DNA, the CDR3 is TGTGCCAGTAGTATAGTGAGAACCCATGAGCAGTTCTTC. This encodes CASSIVRTHEQFF.

The CDR3 nucleotides are TGTGCCAGCGGGACAGGGGGGGCATACAATGAGCAGTTCTTC. This sequence encodes CASGTGGAYNEQFF. The genes are TRBV2 and TRBJ2-1; 11 bases are a match to TRBD1. Germline loops: CDR1 SNHLY, CDR2 FYNNEI. The length of the CDR3 is 14 residues. V dropped 8 bases and J dropped 4; count of bases not matched to a gene: 4.

This rearrangement joins TRBV14 to TRBJ2-7; TRBD1 might be the D (7 bases). The V gene's germline CDR1 is SGHDN and CDR2 FVKESK. CDR3 length: 14 residues. V shed 4 bases and J shed 4 bases, with 14 bases lying between them. The CDR3 here is CASSRQGGRYEQYF. The CDR3 nucleotides are TGTGCCAGCAGCCGTCAGGGGGGCCGATACGAGCAGTACTTC.

The chain employs TRBV10-1 and TRBJ2-3; the D gene could be TRBD1 or TRBD2 (5 bases each). Trimming cost V 4 bases and J 0 bases, with 11 bases left between them. This CDR3 is built from 15 residues. Germline CDR1 WNHNN, CDR2 SYGVQD (reference sequence). The CDR3 here is CASSVGTPSTDTQYF. The CDR3 bases are TGCGCCAGCAGTGTAGGGACCCCCAGCACAGATACGCAGTATTTT.

This clone showed up just a few times. In nucleotides, the CDR3 is TGTGCCACCCTGGTGACCAAAGACTATGGCTACACCTTC. This sequence encodes CATLVTKDYGYTF. V and J are TRBV10-3 and TRBJ1-2; no reliable D call. Germline lookup yields CDR1 ENHRY and CDR2 SYGVKD. The V gene lost 10 bases and the J gene lost 3 bases, with 15 bases spanning the gap. The CDR3 runs 13 residues.

This clone has a single count. The CDR3 region has the DNA TGTGCCAGCGTGGATCCTAATTCACCCCTCCACTTT. As protein: CASVDPNSPLHF. V and J are TRBV6-1 and TRBJ1-6; D gene uncertain. V was clipped by 8 bases and J by 6 bases, with 8 bases between them. The CDR3 totals 12 residues. The germline V gene encodes CDR1 MNHNS and CDR2 SASEGT.

V gene TRBV29-1 combines with J gene TRBJ1-5; D is unresolved. This CDR3 region has 14 residues. Germline V gene sequence: CDR1 SQVTM, CDR2 ANQGSEA. The V and J ends lost 6 bases and 2 bases respectively, with 14 bases between them. DNA of the CDR3: TGCAGCGTCCCCGGGGATGGGGGCAATCAGCCCCAGCATTTT. Residues: CSVPGDGGNQPQHF.